Each of the 14 T cell receptor beta chains below was sequenced from the same sample in a study of cytomegalovirus exposure and HLA in healthy donors. The primer mix had 60 Vbeta and 13 Jbeta primers. Some clones are missing from TCRdb's copy, which holds only in-frame ones; the method was immunoSEQ multiplex PCR. This sample carries some 170,000 clones, over 60% of them seen once, and the ten largest clones take about 1.5%. The specimen was PBMCs. Receptors were obtained from a woman aged 30 to 39 in good health and CMV-seronegative.

This clone occurred once. V usage is TRBV10-3 and J usage is TRBJ1-1; 8 bases map to TRBD1. V was clipped by 10 bases and J by 1 base; unmatched bases: 5. The CDR3 has 13 residues. Germline V gene sequence: CDR1 ENHRY, CDR2 SYGVKD. CDR3 sequence: CATTDRGNTEAFF. CDR3 coding DNA: TGTGCCACTACTGACAGGGGGAACACTGAAGCTTTCTTT.

The rearrangement uses TRBV27 and TRBJ2-6, with 13 nucleotides matching TRBD2. Germline V lookup: CDR1 MNHEY, CDR2 SMNVEV (reference sequence). With V trimmed by 5 bases and J by 4 bases, 5 bases remained unmatched. The CDR3 is 17 amino acids. This CDR3 is CASSIGTSGVGANVLTF. The CDR3 DNA sequence: TGTGCCAGCAGTATAGGGACTAGCGGGGTCGGGGCCAACGTCCTGACTTTC.

This clone was counted between two and nine times. V is TRBV4-1 and J is TRBJ2-1; D is undetermined. This CDR3 is 13 amino acids long. From germline, CDR1 is MGHRA and CDR2 YSYEKL. The V and J ends lost 8 bases and 6 bases respectively, with 14 bases between them. CDR3 in amino acids: CASSSVRINEQFF. CDR3 coding DNA: TGCGCCAGCTCCTCGGTTAGAATCAATGAGCAGTTCTTC.

The chain combines TRBV6-1 with TRBJ2-7, with TRBD1 matching over 8 bases. Trimming cost V 7 bases and J 2 bases; bases outside gene matches: 10. CDR1 and CDR2 from the germline V gene are MNHNS and SASEGT. This CDR3 comprises 15 residues. This CDR3 is CASTPGQGATYEQYF. DNA of the CDR3: TGTGCCAGCACCCCCGGGCAGGGGGCCACCTACGAGCAGTACTTC.

The chain joins TRBV30 to TRBJ1-5; TRBD1 might be the D (6 bases). The CDR3 runs 14 residues. Germline V gene lookup returns CDR1 GTSNPN and CDR2 SVGIG (reference sequence). V gave up 5 bases and J gave up 6 bases, with 17 bases separating them. The CDR3 DNA sequence: TGTGCCTGGGGGGGGGCGCGGACGGCTCAGCCCCAGCATTTT. This gives the protein CAWGGARTAQPQHF. Drawing the rest from reference TRBV30 and TRBJ1-5, the complete variable domain is SQTIHQWPATLVQPVGSPLSLECTVEGTSNPNLYWYRQAAGRGLQLLFYSVGIGQISSEVPQNLSASRPQDRQFILSSKKLLLSDSGFYLCAWGGARTAQPQHFGDGTRLSIL.

This clone came up once. V is TRBV4-2 and J is TRBJ2-7, with TRBD2 identical over 12 bases. Germline CDR1 and CDR2: LGHNA and YNFKEQ. The CDR3 extends over 15 amino acids. With 2 bases clipped from V and 4 bases from J, the junction kept 3 bases outside the gene matches. The CDR3 nucleotides are TGTGCCAGCAGCCAACGGACTAGCGGGAAATACGAGCAGTACTTC. Translating gives CASSQRTSGKYEQYF.

The chain employs TRBV5-4 and TRBJ1-2; no clear D gene. Trimming removed 4 bases at V and 7 bases at J, with 17 bases between. From germline, CDR1 is SGHNT and CDR2 YYREEE (reference sequence). The CDR3 consists of 14 residues. The CDR3 DNA is TGTGCCAGCAGCCTCATCGACGGGGTGGGTGGCTACACCTTC. This translates into CASSLIDGVGGYTF.

The chain links TRBV19 to TRBJ1-5, with 7 bases that match TRBD1. This CDR3 has 20 amino acids. Germline-derived CDR1 and CDR2 are LNHDA and SQIVND (reference sequence). With 0 bases clipped from V and 0 bases from J, the junction kept 14 bases outside the gene matches. The CDR3 nucleotides read TGTGCCAGTAGTATAGATCTTGATAGCCGGGACAGATTTAGCAATCAGCCCCAGCATTTT. Its translation: CASSIDLDSRDRFSNQPQHF.

The chain links TRBV7-3 to TRBJ2-3; TRBD2 is a possible D gene (6 bases). CDR1 and CDR2 (germline): SGHTA, FQGTGA. Trimming took off 3 bases at V and 5 bases at J, with 6 bases between the two ends. There are 12 residues in the CDR3. CDR3 in DNA: TGTGCCAGCAGCTTCGGGGGAGATACGCAGTATTTT. Its protein product is CASSFGGDTQYF. The full variable domain, with the rest looked up from reference TRBV7-3 and TRBJ2-3, is GAGVSQTPSNKVTEKGKYVELRCDPISGHTALYWYRQSLGQGPEFLIYFQGTGAADDSGLPNDRFFAVRPEGSVSTLKIQRTERGDSAVYLCASSFGGDTQYFGPGTRLTVL.

The rearrangement links TRBV10-2 to TRBJ1-4; D gene ambiguous. The germline CDR1 and CDR2 sequences are WSHSY and SAAADI. V was trimmed by 0 bases and J by 0 bases, leaving 11 bases between them. The CDR3 has 17 residues. CDR3 region: CASSESVAGTTNEKLFF. CDR3 nucleotides: TGCGCCAGCAGTGAGTCGGTTGCGGGCACAACTAATGAAAAACTGTTTTTT.

V and J are TRBV10-3 and TRBJ1-2, with a weak D call TRBD1 (6 bases). Trimming cost V 6 bases and J 3 bases, with 11 bases left between them. This CDR3 has 13 residues. Germline values: CDR1 ENHRY, CDR2 SYGVKD. The CDR3 spells CAISHAGDYGYTF. The DNA of the CDR3 is TGTGCCATCAGCCACGCAGGGGACTATGGCTACACCTTC.

This sequence joins TRBV11-2 and TRBJ2-7; TRBD1 matches at 9 bases. Germline CDR1 and CDR2: SGHAT and FQNNGV. The J segment lost 6 bases and the V segment lost 3 bases, leaving 15 bases of the junction unmatched. This CDR3 region has 17 residues. The CDR3 bases are TGTGCCAGCAGCTTTAGGCCTAGTTGGGGACAGGGCTCCGAGCAGTACTTC. It codes for CASSFRPSWGQGSEQYF.

The chain couples TRBV7-3 to TRBJ2-1, with TRBD2 matching 12 bases. Germline V gives CDR1 SGHTA, CDR2 FQGTGA. CDR3 length: 16 amino acids. V gave up 5 bases and J gave up 8 bases; unmatched junction bases: 10. This chain's CDR3 is CASSLGLAGRVDEQFF. The CDR3 DNA sequence: TGTGCCAGCAGCCTAGGACTAGCGGGGAGAGTGGATGAGCAGTTCTTC. The full variable domain, its missing parts supplied by reference TRBV7-3 and TRBJ2-1, is GAGVSQTPSNKVTEKGKYVELRCDPISGHTALYWYRQSLGQGPEFLIYFQGTGAADDSGLPNDRFFAVRPEGSVSTLKIQRTERGDSAVYLCASSLGLAGRVDEQFFGPGTRLTVL.

This chain connects TRBV6-1 to TRBJ2-1; 7 bases fit TRBD1. Germline loops: CDR1 MNHNS, CDR2 SASEGT. V lost 4 bases to trimming and J lost 7 bases; unmatched junction nucleotides: 7. The CDR3 has 14 amino acids. The CDR3 spells CASSVRQGRNEQFF. CDR3 coding DNA: TGTGCCAGCAGTGTTAGACAGGGAAGGAATGAGCAGTTCTTC.